The 7 T cell receptor beta chains presented below share a single source sample, sequenced in a study of T-cell reconstitution after alpha-beta-depleted transplantation in children. Construction of the TCRbeta library involved unique molecular identifiers. Each CDR3 protein gets one entry after TCRdb re-called the PCR reads with MiXCR. The sample has 200,000 or so distinct CDR3 sequences, roughly 6% seen once. This sample comprised PBMCs, obtained before TCRalphabeta/CD19-depleted stem cell transplant. Receptors originate from a girl under two years old with combined immunodeficiency, due to receive a stem cell transplant.

This clonotype was seen repeatedly, ten times or more. The V and J genes are TRBV5-1 and TRBJ2-5, with D perhaps TRBD1 or TRBD2 (5 bases each). V gave up 6 bases and J gave up 4 bases, with 10 bases separating them. Looked up from germline, CDR1 is SGHRS and CDR2 is YFSETQ. This CDR3 has 12 residues. CDR3 in amino acids: CASTLGGETQYF. The DNA of the CDR3 is TGCGCCAGCACCCTTGGGGGAGAGACCCAGTACTTC.

In its sample, this clonotype was seen many times. The CDR3 bases are TGCAGCGTTGAAAGGCCGGACAGGGGAACCTACGAGCAGTACTTC. Its translation: CSVERPDRGTYEQYF. The V and J genes are TRBV29-1 and TRBJ2-7; 9 bases are shared with TRBD1. The CDR3 spans 15 residues. CDR1 and CDR2 from the germline V gene are SQVTM and ANQGSEA. V shed 2 bases, J shed 2 bases, and the junction held 7 bases outside the gene matches.

This clonotype came up many times. The V and J genes are TRBV20-1 and TRBJ2-7; 12 positions agree with TRBD2. Germline values: CDR1 DFQATT, CDR2 SNEGSKA (reference sequence). V lost 3 bases to trimming and J lost 4 bases; unmatched junction nucleotides: 7. The CDR3 length is 15 residues. CDR3: CSARGLAGGQYEQYF. DNA of the CDR3: TGCAGTGCTAGGGGTCTAGCGGGAGGGCAGTACGAGCAGTACTTC.

Of note for this clonotype: A much larger clone differs by one base, so this may be a read error. J is TRBJ1-5 and V is TRBV20-1; 7 positions match TRBD1. This CDR3 has 16 amino acids. In germline, CDR1 is DFQATT, CDR2 SNEGSKA (reference sequence). The CDR3 sequence is CSARDKEGAGVQPRHF. The CDR3 nucleotides read TGCAGTGCTAGAGATAAGGAGGGGGCGGGTGTTCAGCCCCGGCATTTT.

This clonotype was seen ten or more times. This chain connects TRBV13 to TRBJ2-7; TRBD2 agrees at 10 bases. With V trimmed by 5 bases and J by 2 bases, 6 bases remained unmatched. Germline-derived CDR1 and CDR2 are PRHDT and FYEKMQ (reference sequence). The CDR3 length is 15 residues. As DNA, the CDR3 is TGTGCCAGCAGCCCGAGCGGGGGGGCCCCCTACGAGCAGTACTTC. Protein: CASSPSGGAPYEQYF.

This clonotype was recorded many times. V and J are TRBV18 and TRBJ2-2, with D perhaps matching TRBD1 (5 bases). The CDR3 is 14 amino acids. The ends were cut back, 1 base at V and 5 bases at J, with 8 bases in the middle. CDR1 KGHSH and CDR2 LQKENI come from the germline V gene. The CDR3 protein is CASSPQGPTGELFF. DNA for the CDR3: TGTGCCAGCTCACCACAGGGGCCAACCGGGGAGCTGTTTTTT. The full variable domain, in which reference TRBV18 and TRBJ2-2 provide the parts outside the CDR3, is NAGVMQNPRHLVRRRGQEARLRCSPMKGHSHVYWYRQLPEEGLKFMVYLQKENIIDESGMPKERFSAEFPKEGPSILRIQQVVRGDSAAYFCASSPQGPTGELFFGEGSRLTVL.

This clonotype has at least ten counts. The chain joins TRBV4-1 to TRBJ2-7, with unresolved D. V lost 0 bases to trimming and J lost 5 bases, with 5 bases between them. Germline CDR1 MGHRA, CDR2 YSYEKL. This CDR3 comprises 12 residues. The CDR3 nucleotides are TGCGCCAGCAGCCAAGATGCCGACGAGCAGTACTTC. Amino acids: CASSQDADEQYF.